The clone carrying this T cell receptor (beta chain) appeared once. TCRdb's copy holds only in-frame clones and misses some; the assay was immunoSEQ multiplex PCR. The repertoire has 55,000 to 75,000 clones, around 90% of them found once; the top ten carry approximately 1.3%. The data were obtained in a study of OX40 agonist ivuxolimab in advanced cancers. The wider study: Cohort: approximately 79% men, mean age 60, aged about 20 to 90.

Trimming cost V 8 bases and J 1 base, with 11 bases left between them. The CDR3 sequence is 13 residues long. CDR1 KGHSH and CDR2 LQKENI come from the germline V gene. The V call is TRBV18, the J call TRBJ1-1; D is perhaps TRBD1 (6 bases). The sequence was collected from an adult with an advanced solid tumor such as melanoma, head and neck, liver or kidney cancer. The sequencing used CD4+ or CD8+ T cells sorted from blood, collected in a trial of the OX40 agonist ivuxolimab. CDR3 nucleotide sequence: TGTGCCAGCAGACGGGACACGAACACTGAAGCTTTCTTT. Protein sequence: CASRRDTNTEAFF.